This T cell receptor (beta chain) emerged from a study of shared clonotypes between healthy human individuals (dated by TCRdb to 2018 to 2020). Regarding the complete study: A couple of women and a few men aged 18 to 49 years were included in the cohort. For each donor, CD4 naive and CD4 memory were each given three plates, CD8 naive was given two plates, and CD8 memory was given one plate. To estimate repertoire size and how much clonotypes are shared between individuals, the study performed deep sequencing of blood TCR repertoires from roughly five healthy adults. To increase sequencing depth and limit assay-specific biases, TCR repertoire library preparation and sequencing were carried out by different laboratories using diverse techniques. Each donor's leukapheresis produced roughly between roughly 0.85 and 9.5 billion PBMCs. Points the paper makes about the study in general: Sampling was restricted to blood, and TCR repertoires in tissues likely differ from the TCR repertoires found in blood. Compared with non-shared clonotypes, clonotypes shared by all four sorted-subset donors had higher generation probabilities. Naive subsets generally had larger estimated clonotype richness than memory subsets. The genetic and exposure-history diversity represented was limited by the small number of donors. When a handful of donors were compared, the shared fraction of clonotypes was about 5% for naive CD4, 3% to 4% for naive CD8, about 2.5% for memory CD4, and roughly 0.43% for memory CD8. Rarefaction of sorted-subset datasets indicated incomplete sequencing despite the large sequencing depth. Pairwise subsampling indicated that sequencing depth was expected to affect the degree of clonotype sharing among donors.

A word on this clone: Its binding antigen is unknown. No much larger clone exists at a distance of one base, and base qualities are not known.

Using the deep immunoSEQ assay, multiplex PCR amplified TCR CDR3 regions from genomic DNA. Extracted genomic DNA from each cell subset was distributed evenly across all wells of several immunoSEQ 96-well plates, and each plate was treated as a replicate. Each replicate PCR for sorted subsets received about 220 ng genomic DNA, equal to roughly 30,000 T cell genomes. Purified libraries were quantified with a Qubit 3.0 fluorometer, sized on a Bioanalyzer 2100, and re-quantified with the KAPA Library Quantification kit. Every immunoSEQ 96-well plate was sequenced on a separate single-read 150-cycle Illumina NextSeq 550 flow cell. Concerning the study's data processing: Because the immunoSEQ output held only junctional sequences and lacked quality scores, the filtering could not match the filtering applied to full-length reads. Sequences were annotated with PyIR, a Python wrapper for IgBLAST v1.9, and V/J genes and CDR3 were assigned using IMGT germline references. Reads with weak V/J assignments (E-value above 1e-6), missing CDR3, stop codons, out-of-frame junctions, or ambiguous translated residues were removed. V3J clonotypes were defined as sequences sharing the same inferred V gene, J gene, and CDR3 amino acid sequence. Percentage overlap between repertoires was calculated by dividing the number of shared unique clonotypes by the size of the smaller repertoire. Richness of each repertoire was evaluated using RTK rarefaction, the Chao1 estimator, and Recon v2.1 estimates of unobserved clonotypes. Generation probabilities were computed with OLGA for all TCRbeta clonotypes obtained by the gDNA method from four donors. TCRdb limited this immuneACCESS table to in-frame rearrangements with V and J called. A share of clones is missing; checked studies link under half to unresolved V genes, and the rest is unexplained. From that table come the V and J calls and clone size; the DNA was used to work out D and trimming. The sample yields more than 2 million clones; approximately 94% were counted once. The top ten constitute over 0.1% of the sample.

Healthy HIV-negative adults with no recently reported acute infections or vaccinations were included as donors. Every donor was a Caucasian adult residing in Nashville, Tennessee, USA. Magnetic negative selection was used to enrich CD4+ T cells, after which naive cells were positively selected on CD45RA and the negative fraction became the memory subset. After blood collection by leukapheresis, PBMCs were isolated using Ficoll-Histopaque density gradient centrifugation and then cryopreserved in the vapor phase of liquid nitrogen. Purity and quantity of every magnetically sorted T cell population were checked by analytical flow cytometry. Each sorted fraction had its genomic DNA isolated and then quantified by UV absorbance on a Nanodrop 2000c. The receptor was isolated from a man younger than 35 in good health. Sequenced material: naive CD4+ T cells sorted from blood. Reading the label with the study, this specimen's cell subset or site is: CD45RA+ positively selected.

The DNA reads as follows: TGCGCCAGCAGCCAAAACGGGGGACTAGCGGGAGTAACCGGGGAGCTGTTTTTT. Its translation reads: CASSQNGGLAGVTGELFF. The chain is made from TRBV4-1 and TRBJ2-2; the central 14 bases match TRBD2. The CDR3 spans 18 residues, from the cysteine through the phenylalanine. The CDR3 DNA has 54 bases and is translated from base 1. Relative to germline, V is missing 2 bases and J is missing 5 bases, with 7 bases of the junction outside any gene match. CDR1 MGHRA and CDR2 YSYEKL are derived from the germline V gene.